This T cell receptor beta chain originates from a study of T cells expressing NK-cell markers. CDR3 size: 16 residues. TCRdb derives one entry per CDR3 protein from the 5' RACE reads, leaving out DNA. Reported are 200,000 to 300,000 distinct CDR3 sequences; the ten largest clones contain 4% to 5%. Specimen: blood T cells: a sorted CD56 or NKG2C T cell subset, CD4+ or CD8+ T cells, or bulk PBMC T cells (not recorded which). This chain joins TRBV12-3 or TRBV12-4 and TRBJ1-6. This clonotype originated in a woman between 18 and 69 years old in good health. CDR3 residues: CASSLGPGWEDSPLHF.